Each of the 2 T cell receptor beta chains below was sequenced from the same sample in a study of response to subunit inactivated influenza vaccine. TCRdb itself ran the RT-PCR reads through MiXCR, one entry per CDR3 protein. In the table there are under 850,000 distinct CDR3 sequences, about a fifth of which are singletons. Specimen: PBMCs from blood, collected around 5 days after vaccination. These receptor sequences come from a middle-aged man who received an inactivated influenza vaccine.

This clonotype showed up many times. The chain recombines TRBV12-3 or TRBV12-4 with TRBJ1-5, with 8 bases aligning to TRBD1. This CDR3 region has 14 residues. J lost 3 bases, V lost 6 bases, and 4 bases had no gene match. CDR3 in DNA: TGTGCCAGCAGCCTGACAGGGGCCAATCAGCCCCAGCATTTT. This sequence encodes CASSLTGANQPQHF.

This clonotype was counted only a few times. The V and J genes are TRBV6-2 or TRBV6-3 and TRBJ2-3; D might be TRBD1 or TRBD2, each matching 6 bases. Germline V gene lookup returns CDR1 MNHEY and CDR2 SVGEGT. Trimming took off 9 bases at V and 2 bases at J, with 15 bases between the two ends. This CDR3 comprises 14 residues. DNA of the CDR3: TGTGCCAGGGGGGGCGGGCCAGCCACAGATACGCAGTATTTT. Protein product: CARGGGPATDTQYF.